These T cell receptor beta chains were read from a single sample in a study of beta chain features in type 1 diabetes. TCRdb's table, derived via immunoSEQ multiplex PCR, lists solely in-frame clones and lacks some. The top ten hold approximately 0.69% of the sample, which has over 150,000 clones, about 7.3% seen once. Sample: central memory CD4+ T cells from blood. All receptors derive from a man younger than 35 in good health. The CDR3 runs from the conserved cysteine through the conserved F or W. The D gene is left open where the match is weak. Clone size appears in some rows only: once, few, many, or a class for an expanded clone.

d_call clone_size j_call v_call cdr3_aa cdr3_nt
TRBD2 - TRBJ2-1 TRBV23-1 CASRYGTSGTKWSEQFF TGCGCCAGCAGGTACGGGACTAGCGGGACCAAATGGAGTGAGCAGTTCTTC
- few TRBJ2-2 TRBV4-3 CASSQDLGFGGANTGELFF TGCGCCAGCAGCCAAGATCTGGGGTTTGGAGGAGCGAACACCGGGGAGCTGTTTTTT
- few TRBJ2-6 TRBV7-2 CASSFAPGGPGANVLTF TGTGCCAGCAGCTTCGCCCCCGGAGGGCCCGGGGCCAACGTCCTGACTTTC
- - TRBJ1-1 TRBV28 CASNFMNTEAFF TGTGCCAGCAATTTTATGAACACTGAAGCTTTCTTT
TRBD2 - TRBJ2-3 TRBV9 CASATSGVFTDTQYF TGTGCCAGCGCCACTAGCGGGGTATTCACAGATACGCAGTATTTT
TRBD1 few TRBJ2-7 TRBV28 CASSPQGTGALEQYF TGTGCCAGCAGTCCGCAGGGGACAGGGGCTCTCGAGCAGTACTTC
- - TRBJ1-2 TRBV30 CAWGNVGGDGYTF TGTGCCTGGGGGAACGTCGGAGGCGATGGCTACACCTTC
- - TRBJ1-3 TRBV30 CAWSARGSGNTIYF TGTGCCTGGAGTGCCAGGGGCTCTGGAAACACCATATATTTT
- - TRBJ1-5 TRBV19 CASSIQFNQPQHF TGTGCCAGTAGTATCCAGTTTAATCAGCCCCAGCATTTT
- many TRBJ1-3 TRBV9 CASKSGIGGNTIYF TGTGCCAGCAAGTCCGGGATCGGCGGAAACACCATATATTTT
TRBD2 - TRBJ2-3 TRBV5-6 CASSSSGSITDTQYF TGTGCCAGCAGCAGTAGCGGGTCGATCACAGATACGCAGTATTTT
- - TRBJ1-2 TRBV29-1 CSVRQSNYGYTF TGCAGCGTCAGGCAGTCTAACTATGGCTACACCTTC
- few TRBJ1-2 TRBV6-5 CASRPSGGAGYGYTF TGTGCCAGCAGACCCTCGGGGGGTGCCGGCTATGGCTACACCTTC
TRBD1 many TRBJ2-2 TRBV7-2 CASSQIPPTGGGTGELFF TGTGCCAGCAGCCAGATACCCCCTACAGGGGGCGGCACCGGGGAGCTGTTTTTT
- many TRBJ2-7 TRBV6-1 CASSRSINEQYF TGTGCCAGCAGTCGGAGTATCAACGAGCAGTACTTC
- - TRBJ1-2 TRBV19 CASSIGANYGYTF TGTGCCAGTAGTATCGGAGCTAACTATGGCTACACCTTC
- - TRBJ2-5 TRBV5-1 CASSLEGTPTLGETQYF TGCGCCAGCAGCTTGGAGGGGACACCAACCCTGGGGGAGACCCAGTACTTC
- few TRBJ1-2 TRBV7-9 CASSPDSSNTF TGTGCCAGCAGCCCGGACAGCAGTAACACCTTC
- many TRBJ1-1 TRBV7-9 CASSLGQENTEAFF TGTGCCAGCAGCTTAGGGCAGGAGAACACTGAAGCTTTCTTT
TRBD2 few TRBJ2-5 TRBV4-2 CASSPRTSGGAGRETQYF TGTGCCAGCAGCCCACGGACTAGCGGGGGGGCAGGGCGAGAGACCCAGTACTTC
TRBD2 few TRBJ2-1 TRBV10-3 CAISPSGSLGNEQFF TGTGCCATCAGCCCAAGCGGGAGCCTAGGCAATGAGCAGTTCTTC
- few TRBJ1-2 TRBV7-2 CASSRGYGTNDLGYTF TGTGCCAGCAGCCGAGGCTACGGGACAAATGATCTTGGCTACACCTTC
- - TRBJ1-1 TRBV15 CATSRDQDTEAFF TGTGCCACCAGCAGAGATCAGGACACTGAAGCTTTCTTT
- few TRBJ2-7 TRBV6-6 CASSYAPQYEQYF TGTGCCAGCAGTTACGCCCCACAATACGAGCAGTACTTC
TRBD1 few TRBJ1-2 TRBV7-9 CASSLTDRGDSYTF TGTGCCAGCAGCTTGACTGACAGGGGCGATAGCTACACCTTC
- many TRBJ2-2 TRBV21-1 CASEYRGRNTGELFF TGTGCCAGCGAATACAGGGGGCGGAACACCGGGGAGCTGTTTTTT
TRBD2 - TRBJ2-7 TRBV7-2 CASSPGTSGRWGEQYF TGTGCCAGCAGCCCCGGGACTAGCGGGAGGTGGGGCGAGCAGTACTTC
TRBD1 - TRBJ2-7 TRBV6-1 CASTKDRVFYEQYF TGTGCCAGCACAAAGGACAGGGTCTTCTACGAGCAGTACTTC
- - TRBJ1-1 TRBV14 CASSQESPMNTEAFF TGTGCCAGCAGCCAAGAATCCCCTATGAACACTGAAGCTTTCTTT
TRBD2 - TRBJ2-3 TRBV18 CASSPRTSGSTDTQYF TGTGCCAGCTCACCAAGGACTAGCGGTAGCACAGATACGCAGTATTTT
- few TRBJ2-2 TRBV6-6 CASRNSLDTGELFF TGTGCCAGCAGAAACTCACTAGACACCGGGGAGCTGTTTTTT
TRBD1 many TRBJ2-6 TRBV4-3 CASSQDTGGSGANVLTF TGCGCCAGCAGCCAAGATACAGGGGGAAGCGGGGCCAACGTCCTGACTTTC
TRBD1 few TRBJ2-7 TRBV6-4 CASRTDRDEQYF TGTGCCAGCAGGACCGACAGGGACGAGCAGTACTTC
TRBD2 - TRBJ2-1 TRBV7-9 CASSLRGGRGEVLQFF TGTGCCAGCAGCTTAAGAGGGGGGCGGGGGGAGGTCTTGCAGTTCTTC
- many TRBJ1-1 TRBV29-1 CSVDGGVMNTEAFF TGCAGCGTTGACGGAGGAGTCATGAACACTGAAGCTTTCTTT
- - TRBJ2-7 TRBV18 CASSPNGVPMYEQYF TGTGCCAGCTCACCAAACGGGGTCCCAATGTACGAGCAGTACTTC
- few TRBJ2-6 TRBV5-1 CASKEVSGANVLTF TGCGCCAGCAAAGAGGTCTCTGGGGCCAACGTCCTGACTTTC
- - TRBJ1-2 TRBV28 CASLEDTYYGYTF TGTGCCAGCCTAGAGGACACCTACTATGGCTACACCTTC
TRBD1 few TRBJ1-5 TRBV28 CASRQRGTAQPQHF TGTGCCAGCAGACAACGCGGGACAGCCCAGCCCCAGCATTTT
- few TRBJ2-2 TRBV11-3 CASSLDHGGTTNTGELFF TGTGCCAGCAGCTTAGATCACGGCGGGACCACAAACACCGGGGAGCTGTTTTTT
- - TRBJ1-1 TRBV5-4 CASTRGTEAFF TGTGCCAGCACCCGAGGGACTGAAGCTTTCTTT
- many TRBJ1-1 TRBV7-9 CASNGVGEDTEAFF TGTGCCAGCAATGGAGTCGGGGAGGACACTGAAGCTTTCTTT
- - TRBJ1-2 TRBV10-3 CAISEQGNYGYTF TGTGCCATCAGTGAGCAGGGGAACTACGGCTACACCTTC
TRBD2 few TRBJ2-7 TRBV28 CASSRLGLAGSYEQYF TGTGCCAGCAGTCGACTTGGACTAGCGGGAAGTTACGAGCAGTACTTC
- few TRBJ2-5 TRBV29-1 CSAGLSGETQYF TGCAGCGCCGGACTGAGTGGAGAGACCCAGTACTTC
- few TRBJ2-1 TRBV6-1 CASRGASYNEQFF TGTGCCAGCAGGGGGGCCTCCTACAATGAGCAGTTCTTC
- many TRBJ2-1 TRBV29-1 CSVDATTSYNEQFF TGCAGCGTTGACGCGACAACCTCCTACAATGAGCAGTTCTTC
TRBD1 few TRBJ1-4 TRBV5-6 CASSLDRGPNEKLFF TGTGCCAGCAGCTTGGACAGGGGGCCGAATGAAAAACTGTTTTTT
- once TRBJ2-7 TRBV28 CASSLKTGLVASYEQYF TGTGCCAGCAGCCTCAAGACAGGACTAGTGGCATCCTACGAGCAGTACTTC
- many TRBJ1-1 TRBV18 CASSPPSRRDTEAFF TGTGCCAGCTCACCACCCTCACGTCGGGACACTGAAGCTTTCTTT